These 27 T cell receptor beta chains share one sample of origin, sequenced in a study of T-cell memory formation after mild COVID-19. TCRdb analysed the 5' RACE reads with MiXCR anew, one entry per CDR3 protein. The sample includes 280,000 or so distinct CDR3 sequences, 8% to 10% of them seen just once. The sample consisted of PBMCs or a T cell subset sorted from them (not recorded which). Source of these receptors: a man younger than 35 who had mild COVID-19 (a few samples of this study predate the infection). Cell type and time point are not known.

This clonotype was seen at least ten times. The chain joins TRBV5-1 to TRBJ1-4; D not resolved. The CDR3 is 15 amino acids. Germline CDR1 is SGHRS and CDR2 is YFSETQ. The ends were cut back, 0 bases at V and 8 bases at J, with 14 bases in the middle. The CDR3 is CASSLGPSPEEKLFF. Here the CDR3 DNA reads TGCGCCAGCAGCTTGGGCCCGTCCCCTGAGGAAAAACTGTTTTTT.

This clonotype came up a few times. CDR3 protein: CASSPRRESPQYF. CDR3 bases: TGCGCCAGCAGCCCGAGGAGGGAAAGTCCGCAGTATTTT. The chain couples TRBV4-3 to TRBJ2-3; tentative D call: TRBD2 (6 bases). V was clipped by 4 bases and J by 10 bases, with 15 bases between them. This CDR3 has 13 amino acids. Germline V gene data show CDR1 as LGHNA and CDR2 as YSLEER.

This clonotype was found many times. At one end the junction does not follow the germline gene, possibly because of a read error. The chain carries TRBV7-7 and TRBJ2-5, with D perhaps matching TRBD1 (6 bases). Germline CDR1 is SSHAT and CDR2 is FNYEAQ (reference sequence). CDR3 length equals 13 residues. CDR3 loop: CASSLGARETQYF. The DNA for the CDR3 is TGTGCTAGCAGCCTGGGGGCGCGAGAGACCCAGTACTTC.

The J gene is TRBJ2-1, the V gene TRBV5-1; possible D gene TRBD2, 6 bases. The CDR3 spans 16 residues. Trimming pared 4 bases from V and 2 bases from J, leaving 16 bases between. Germline CDR1 and CDR2: SGHRS and YFSETQ. The CDR3 DNA sequence: TGCGCCAGCAGCCCTACACCACGGGAGACCTACAATGAGCAGTTCTTC. Amino acid sequence: CASSPTPRETYNEQFF.

The chain has TRBV6-5 and TRBJ2-5; TRBD1 matches 7 bases. Germline values: CDR1 MNHEY, CDR2 SVGAGI. The CDR3 length is 13 residues. J was trimmed by 7 bases and V by 2 bases; bases with no gene match: 4. CDR3 amino acids: CASSYTGVATQYF. In DNA, the CDR3 is TGTGCCAGCAGTTACACAGGGGTGGCGACCCAGTACTTC.

This clonotype has at least ten counts. V is TRBV6-5 and J is TRBJ2-3, with D possibly matching TRBD1 (6 bases). Germline V gives CDR1 MNHEY, CDR2 SVGAGI. V gave up 6 bases and J gave up 2 bases, with 18 bases separating them. The CDR3 runs 16 residues. CDR3 loop: CASSPRGLTVTDTQYF. The CDR3, as DNA: TGTGCCAGCAGCCCCAGGGGCCTAACCGTCACAGATACGCAGTATTTT.

This clonotype was picked up many times. The chain uses TRBV5-1 and TRBJ2-3, with a weak D call TRBD2 (6 bases). Per germline, CDR1 SGHRS and CDR2 YFSETQ. The V and J ends lost 5 bases and 2 bases respectively, with 15 bases between them. CDR3 size: 15 residues. This CDR3 reads CASSSFGGNTDTQYF. The CDR3 coding sequence is TGCGCCAGCAGTTCTTTCGGCGGGAACACAGATACGCAGTATTTT. The full variable domain, rest sourced from reference TRBV5-1 and TRBJ2-3, is KAGVTQTPRYLIKTRGQQVTLSCSPISGHRSVSWYQQTPGQGLQFLFEYFSETQRNKGNFPGRFSGRQFSNSRSEMNVSTLELGDSALYLCASSSFGGNTDTQYFGPGTRLTVL.

CDR3 DNA: TGTGCCAGCAGCTCCAGGACAGGGATTGAATATGGCTACACCTTC. This translates into CASSSRTGIEYGYTF. This rearrangement joins TRBV7-2 to TRBJ1-2; 8 nucleotides match TRBD1. Germline CDR1 and CDR2: SGHTA and FQGNSA. The V gene end was trimmed by 4 bases and the J gene end by 5 bases; junction bases not matched to a gene: 9. The CDR3 runs 15 residues.

The genes are TRBV14 and TRBJ2-1; D gene unclear. The CDR3 loop spans 14 amino acids. Between the trimmed V and J ends, which lost 5 bases and 7 bases, there was a span of 15 bases. Germline V gene sequence: CDR1 SGHDN, CDR2 FVKESK. CDR3 DNA sequence: TGTGCCAGCAGCGCAAACGAGGCGACTAATGAGCAGTTCTTC. Translated: CASSANEATNEQFF.

This chain connects TRBV3-1 to TRBJ1-1; D is perhaps TRBD1 (5 bases). Trimming took off 4 bases at V and 3 bases at J, with 15 bases between the two ends. There are 15 residues in the CDR3. The germline V gene has CDR1 LGHDT and CDR2 YNNKEL (reference sequence). The chain's CDR3 is CASSRAGTGDTEAFF. CDR3 DNA: TGTGCCAGCAGCCGCGCCGGGACGGGCGACACTGAAGCTTTCTTT.

This clonotype has just a few counts. Written as DNA, the CDR3 is TGTGCCAGCAGGCAGGGGGCTTGGGAGACCCAGTACTTC. Protein: CASRQGAWETQYF. This chain uses TRBV7-2 with TRBJ2-5, with 8 bases matching TRBD1. Looked up from germline, CDR1 is SGHTA and CDR2 is FQGNSA. J lost 5 bases, V lost 6 bases, and 5 bases had no gene match. This CDR3 is built from 13 residues. Together with reference TRBV7-2 and TRBJ2-5, the CDR3 gives the full variable domain: GAGVSQSPSNKVTEKGKDVELRCDPISGHTALYWYRQSLGQGLEFLIYFQGNSAPDKSGLPSDRFSAERTGGSVSTLTIQRTQQEDSAVYLCASRQGAWETQYFGPGTRLLVL.

This chain links TRBV27 with TRBJ1-2, with 8 bases aligning to TRBD1. V gave up 6 bases and J gave up 3 bases; unmatched junction bases: 9. Germline CDR1 and CDR2: MNHEY and SMNVEV (reference sequence). The CDR3 totals 15 residues. In DNA form, the CDR3 reads TGTGCCAGCAGCTCTGACAGGGGCTATCACTATGGCTACACCTTC. Protein sequence: CASSSDRGYHYGYTF.

Here the CDR3 DNA reads TGTGCCAGCAGCGAGGACCCAAGACAAGAGACCCAGTACTTC. Encoded protein: CASSEDPRQETQYF. The V and J genes are TRBV7-9 and TRBJ2-5; D unresolved. The germline V gene has CDR1 SEHNR and CDR2 FQNEAQ (reference sequence). Trimming took off 5 bases at V and 2 bases at J, with 12 bases between the two ends. The CDR3 has 14 amino acids.

This clonotype was picked up a small number of times. This rearrangement joins TRBV20-1 to TRBJ2-2; D unresolved. The germline CDR1 and CDR2 sequences are DFQATT and SNEGSKA (reference sequence). This CDR3 is built from 14 residues. V gave up 0 bases and J gave up 5 bases, with 10 bases separating them. The CDR3 here is CSARDPRSTGELFF. As DNA, the CDR3 is TGCAGTGCTAGAGATCCACGTTCTACCGGGGAGCTGTTTTTT.

This clonotype occurred a few times. This rearrangement joins TRBV7-2 to TRBJ1-1; D not certain. Germline assignment: CDR1 SGHTA and CDR2 FQGNSA. This CDR3 is built from 14 residues. Deletions cut 4 bases from V and 3 bases from J, with 12 bases between. CDR3 amino acids: CASSSGFMYTEAFF. The DNA for the CDR3 is TGTGCCAGCAGCTCAGGTTTCATGTACACTGAAGCTTTCTTT.

This clonotype came up many times. The DNA for the CDR3 is TGCGCCAGCAGCTTGGCCGTCGGAGGGGGCGCCTTTGAGCAGTTCTTC. This translates into CASSLAVGGGAFEQFF. The chain uses TRBV5-1 and TRBJ2-1; a weak D match, TRBD1 (7 bases). Germline loops: CDR1 SGHRS, CDR2 YFSETQ. The CDR3 runs 16 residues. The V end was cut by 0 bases, the J end by 9 bases, with 19 bases between.

This clonotype was seen only a few times. The chain couples TRBV11-2 to TRBJ2-3, with a possible D match to TRBD1 (6 bases). V was cut by 5 bases and J by 6 bases, with 18 bases left in between. Germline CDR1 and CDR2: SGHAT and FQNNGV. The CDR3 is made up of 15 amino acids. CDR3 coding DNA: TGTGCCAGCAGCCCGGATGGACAGCCCGGGGATACGCAGTATTTT. This translates into CASSPDGQPGDTQYF.

This rearrangement joins TRBV20-1 to TRBJ1-6, with D perhaps TRBD1 (5 bases). The length of the CDR3 is 13 residues. Trimming removed 6 bases from V and 10 bases from J, with 16 bases in between. Germline values: CDR1 DFQATT, CDR2 SNEGSKA (reference sequence). Here the CDR3 reads CSAGGTRVSPLHF. The CDR3 DNA sequence: TGCAGTGCCGGCGGGACCCGCGTCTCACCCCTCCACTTT.

The V gene is TRBV28, the J gene TRBJ2-1, with 7 bases lining up with TRBD2. The trim removed 5 bases at V and 8 bases at J, leaving 9 bases unmatched. Germline CDR1 reads MDHEN; CDR2 reads SYDVKM. The CDR3 runs 14 residues. CDR3 amino acids: CASSVQTSRHEQFF. In DNA, the CDR3 is TGTGCCAGCAGTGTCCAGACTAGCAGGCATGAGCAGTTCTTC.

J is TRBJ2-7 and V is TRBV5-1, with D maybe TRBD1 (6 bases). Germline V CDR1 and CDR2: SGHRS, YFSETQ. Trimming stripped 2 bases from V and 5 bases from J, with 14 bases between. The CDR3 contains 14 residues. CDR3 loop: CASSLKDSRHEQYF. The CDR3 DNA follows: TGCGCCAGCAGCTTAAAGGACAGTAGGCACGAGCAGTACTTC.

This clonotype has just a few counts. The chain employs TRBV5-6 and TRBJ2-3, with D possibly matching TRBD1 (5 bases). This CDR3 contains 16 residues. The ends were cut back, 5 bases at V and 0 bases at J, with 16 bases in the middle. The germline CDR1 and CDR2 sequences are SGHDT and YYEEEE. CDR3 coding DNA: TGTGCCAGCAGTGTCTTCGGACAAGGAAGCACAGATACGCAGTATTTT. It is translated as CASSVFGQGSTDTQYF.

CDR3: CASSPLSQETQYF. CDR3 coding DNA: TGTGCCAGCTCACCACTCTCCCAAGAGACCCAGTACTTC. The chain recombines TRBV18 with TRBJ2-5; D gene uncertain. The CDR3 loop spans 13 amino acids. Germline CDR1 and CDR2: KGHSH and LQKENI. Between the trimmed V and J ends, which lost 1 base and 1 base, there was a span of 4 bases.

This chain joins TRBV6-5 and TRBJ2-3; D remains unclear. There are 14 residues in the CDR3. Germline CDR1 is MNHEY and CDR2 is SVGAGI. V shed 5 bases and J shed 1 base, with 10 bases lying between them. The CDR3 here is CASSGYTGTDTQYF. The CDR3 region has the DNA TGTGCCAGCAGTGGATACACCGGCACAGATACGCAGTATTTT.

The sample holds many counts of this clonotype. The genes are TRBV4-3 and TRBJ2-7; 7 nucleotides agree with TRBD2. The CDR3 contains 15 residues. Germline V gene lookup returns CDR1 LGHNA and CDR2 YSLEER. With 3 bases clipped from V and 2 bases from J, the junction kept 7 bases outside the gene matches. This CDR3 is CASSHIPGGTYEQYF. The CDR3 DNA is TGCGCCAGCAGCCATATTCCGGGAGGTACCTACGAGCAGTACTTC.

The chain uses TRBV20-1 and TRBJ2-3; D could derive from TRBD1 or TRBD2 (5 bases each). The V and J ends lost 2 bases and 5 bases respectively, with 11 bases between them. CDR1 is DFQATT and CDR2 is SNEGSKA in the germline V gene (reference sequence). The CDR3 loop spans 13 amino acids. CDR3 in amino acids: CSARLGVVDTQYF. For the CDR3, the DNA is TGCAGTGCTAGATTGGGGGTCGTAGATACGCAGTATTTT.

This clonotype was seen more than once but under ten times. CDR3 sequence reads: CASSRGQEANEQFF. The CDR3 DNA reads TGTGCCAGCAGCCGGGGACAGGAAGCAAATGAGCAGTTCTTC. The V and J genes are TRBV7-3 and TRBJ2-1, with 8 bases matching TRBD1. The CDR3 has 14 residues. J was trimmed by 7 bases and V by 5 bases; bases with no gene match: 7. The germline CDR1 and CDR2 sequences are SGHTA and FQGTGA. Using reference TRBV7-3 and TRBJ2-1 for the parts outside the CDR3, the full variable domain is GAGVSQTPSNKVTEKGKYVELRCDPISGHTALYWYRQSLGQGPEFLIYFQGTGAADDSGLPNDRFFAVRPEGSVSTLKIQRTERGDSAVYLCASSRGQEANEQFFGPGTRLTVL.

The chain has TRBV30 and TRBJ2-1; D remains unclear. Germline CDR1 GTSNPN, CDR2 SVGIG (reference sequence). This CDR3 has 13 amino acids. V gave up 0 bases and J gave up 2 bases, with 5 bases separating them. DNA of the CDR3: TGTGCCTGGAGTGTACTTACCTACAATGAGCAGTTCTTC. This codes for CAWSVLTYNEQFF.